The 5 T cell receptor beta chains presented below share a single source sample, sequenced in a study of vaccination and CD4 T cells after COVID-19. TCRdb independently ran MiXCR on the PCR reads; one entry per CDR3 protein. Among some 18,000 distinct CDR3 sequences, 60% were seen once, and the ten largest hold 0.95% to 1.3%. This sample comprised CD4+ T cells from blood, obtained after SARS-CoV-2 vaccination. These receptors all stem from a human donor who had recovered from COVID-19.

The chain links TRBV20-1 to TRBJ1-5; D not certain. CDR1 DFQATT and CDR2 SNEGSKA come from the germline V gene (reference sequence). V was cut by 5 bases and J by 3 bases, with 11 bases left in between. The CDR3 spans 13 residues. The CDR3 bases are TGCAGTGCTCGCCGGGCCTTCAATCAGCCCCAGCATTTT. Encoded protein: CSARRAFNQPQHF.

This CDR3 reads CSARDPRREMNEQFF. The CDR3 coding sequence is TGCAGTGCTAGAGATCCTCGGCGGGAGATGAATGAGCAGTTCTTC. The chain combines TRBV20-1 with TRBJ2-1; 7 bases are shared with TRBD2. V lost 0 bases and J lost 7; bases outside the gene matches: 9. The CDR3 is 15 residues long. CDR1 and CDR2 (germline): DFQATT, SNEGSKA (reference sequence).

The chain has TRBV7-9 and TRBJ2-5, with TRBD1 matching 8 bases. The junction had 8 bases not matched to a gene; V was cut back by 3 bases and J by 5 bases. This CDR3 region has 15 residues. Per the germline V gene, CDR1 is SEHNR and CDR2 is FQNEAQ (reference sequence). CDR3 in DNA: TGTGCCAGCAGCTTGGTAGGACAGGGTGTGGAGACCCAGTACTTC. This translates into CASSLVGQGVETQYF.

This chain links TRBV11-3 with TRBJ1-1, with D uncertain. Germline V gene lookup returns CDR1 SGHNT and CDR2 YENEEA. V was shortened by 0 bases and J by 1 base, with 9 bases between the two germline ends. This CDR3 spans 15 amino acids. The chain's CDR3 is CASSLDPTANTEAFF. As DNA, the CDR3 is TGTGCCAGCAGCTTAGATCCGACTGCGAACACTGAAGCTTTCTTT.

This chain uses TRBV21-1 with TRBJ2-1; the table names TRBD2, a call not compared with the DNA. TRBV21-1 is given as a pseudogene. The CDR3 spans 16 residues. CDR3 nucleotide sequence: TGTGCCAGCAGCAAAAGGGGACTAGCGGGAGTAGGGGAGCAGTTCTTC. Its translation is CASSKRGLAGVGEQFF.